The rows below give T cell receptor beta chains drawn from one sample of a study of T cell changes during pregnancy in multiple sclerosis. Data came from immunoSEQ multiplex PCR; TCRdb stores just in-frame clones and leaves some out. This table holds more than 55,000 clones, approximately 91% found once. Specimen: peripheral blood, collected in the second trimester of pregnancy. The receptors originated from a female donor with multiple sclerosis, enrolled in a pregnancy study. CDR3s include the opening cysteine and the closing phenylalanine or tryptophan. The D gene is left open where the match is weak. Only part of the rows carry a size: once, few, many, or a class if the clone is expanded.

v_gene	abundance	d_gene	j_gene	CDR3nt	CDR3aa
TRBV2	once	.	TRBJ2-6	TGTGCCAGCAGCCAGGGACTGAGTTCTGGGGCCAACGTCCTGACTTTC	CASSQGLSSGANVLTF
TRBV5-6	.	TRBD1	TRBJ2-5	TGTGCCAGCAGCTTCACAGGGGAAGAGACCCAGTACTTC	CASSFTGEETQYF
TRBV19	.	.	TRBJ2-3	TGTGCCAGTACCCCCCAAGACTCGTATGATACGCAGTATTTT	CASTPQDSYDTQYF
TRBV2	.	TRBD2	TRBJ2-5	TGTGCCAGCAGGGTTGGTGGGACTAGCGGGGGACAAGAGACCCAGTACTTC	CASRVGGTSGGQETQYF
TRBV2	once	TRBD1	TRBJ2-3	TGTGCCAGCCACCGGGACAGGGACGCAGATACGCAGTATTTT	CASHRDRDADTQYF
TRBV18	.	.	TRBJ2-5	TGTGCCAGCTCACCACCGGCTGGGCAGCAAGAGACCCAGTACTTC	CASSPPAGQQETQYF
TRBV7-6	.	TRBD1	TRBJ2-6	TGTGCCAGCAGCCCGGGACAGGGAAACTCTGGGGCCAACGTCCTGACTTTC	CASSPGQGNSGANVLTF
TRBV19	.	TRBD1	TRBJ1-1	TGTGCCAGTAGTCGTCTAGCAGGGGGTGTCGAAGCTTTCTTT	CASSRLAGGVEAFF
TRBV29-1	once	.	TRBJ1-4	TGCAGCGCCGAGGGGGACGGTGGAGAAAAACTGTTTTTT	CSAEGDGGEKLFF
TRBV5-8	.	TRBD1	TRBJ1-3	TGTGCCAGCAGCCCTTGGGACAGGGGCCTAGGAAACACCATATATTTT	CASSPWDRGLGNTIYF
TRBV5-4	.	TRBD1	TRBJ1-6	TGTGCCAGCAGTATGGGACAGGGACGGAGATCACCCCTCCACTTT	CASSMGQGRRSPLHF
TRBV11-1	.	TRBD2	TRBJ2-2	TGTGCCAGCACTCAAGCGGGGGAGATCACCGGGGAGCTGTTTTTT	CASTQAGEITGELFF
TRBV2	.	.	TRBJ1-2	TGTGCCAGCAACTTTATGGGCGGGGGGGACTATGGCTACACCTTC	CASNFMGGGDYGYTF
TRBV29-1	.	TRBD1	TRBJ1-4	TGCAGCGTATCCGGGACAGGGGGCGATCCAACTAATGAAAAACTGTTTTTT	CSVSGTGGDPTNEKLFF
TRBV10-3	.	.	TRBJ2-7	TGTGCCATCAGTGAGACCGGAGTTGGCGGTGGCGAGCAGTACTTC	CAISETGVGGGEQYF
TRBV5-1	few	TRBD1	TRBJ1-6	TGCGCCAGCAGCTTGTCAGGGGGTTTCAATTCACCCCTCCACTTT	CASSLSGGFNSPLHF
TRBV7-2	.	.	TRBJ2-7	TGTGCCAGCAGCTTTGCGGCATTTTCCTACGAGCAGTACTTC	CASSFAAFSYEQYF
TRBV5-1	.	.	TRBJ2-7	TGCGCCAGCAGCTCTGGACAGACCCTATGGGACGAGCAGTACTTC	CASSSGQTLWDEQYF
TRBV5-4	.	.	TRBJ1-3	TGTGCCAGCAGCTTATACGGTTCTGGAAACACCATATATTTT	CASSLYGSGNTIYF
TRBV6-4	once	.	TRBJ2-5	TGTGCCAGCAGAAACGCATCCCCGACAGGACCAGAGGAGACCCAGTACTTC	CASRNASPTGPEETQYF
TRBV5-6	.	.	TRBJ2-3	TGTGCCAGCCTCACTAGCTATAGCACAGATACGCAGTATTTT	CASLTSYSTDTQYF
TRBV7-2	.	.	TRBJ1-2	TGTGCCAGCAGCCCCTCGGCTACAGGGCTGACTGGCTACACCTTC	CASSPSATGLTGYTF
TRBV4-1	.	.	TRBJ2-7	TGCGCCAGCAGCCAAAATCGGGGATGGGACGAGCAGTACTTC	CASSQNRGWDEQYF
TRBV10-3	.	TRBD1	TRBJ2-3	TGTGCCATCAGTGAGTCAGGGGACAGGGAGGACACAGATACGCAGTATTTT	CAISESGDREDTDTQYF
TRBV2	.	.	TRBJ2-7	TGTGCCTGCAGGGCAGGGGTCAACGAGCAGTACTTC	CACRAGVNEQYF
TRBV28	.	.	TRBJ1-5	TGTGCCAGCAGTTTTAATGAAGCGGGTAAATGGCCCCAGCATTTT	CASSFNEAGKWPQHF
TRBV30	.	.	TRBJ2-7	TGTGCCTGGACGCGGGGAGAGTATATCTCCTACGAGCAGTACTTC	CAWTRGEYISYEQYF
TRBV7-2	.	TRBD1	TRBJ2-7	TGTGCCAGCAGCCTGACAGGGGCCTACGAGCAGTACTTC	CASSLTGAYEQYF
TRBV9	.	.	TRBJ2-7	TGTGCCAGCAGCGAGGACAGTGGCCACGAGCAGTACTTC	CASSEDSGHEQYF
TRBV9	.	.	TRBJ1-1	TGTGCCAGCAGCCCAAGGGGTTGGGACACTGAAGCTTTCTTT	CASSPRGWDTEAFF
TRBV5-3	once	TRBD2	TRBJ2-3	TGTGCCAGAAGCCCAGGGACTAGCGGAACTAAAACAGATACGCAGTATTTT	CARSPGTSGTKTDTQYF
TRBV5-5	.	.	TRBJ1-2	TGTGCCAGCAGCCACGATAGGACCGACAGCTATGGCTACACCTTC	CASSHDRTDSYGYTF
TRBV12-5	.	.	TRBJ1-1	TGTGCTAGTGGTTTAGCCCAGAACACTGAAGCTTTCTTT	CASGLAQNTEAFF
TRBV5-1	.	TRBD2	TRBJ2-7	TGCGCCAGCAGCAAGACTAGCGGGGTTAGCTCCTACGAGCAGTACTTC	CASSKTSGVSSYEQYF
TRBV5-1	.	TRBD1	TRBJ2-2	TGCGCCAGCAGCTTGTGGGGACAGGGATCCGTAGCGAACACCGGGGAGCTGTTTTTT	CASSLWGQGSVANTGELFF
TRBV7-6	.	TRBD2	TRBJ2-5	TGTGCCAGCAGCTTGAGTAGCGGGGGGGAGACCCAGTACTTC	CASSLSSGGETQYF
TRBV7-3	.	.	TRBJ2-5	TGTGCCAGCAGCTCCGGGAGCGGGACCCAGTACTTC	CASSSGSGTQYF
TRBV7-9	.	.	TRBJ1-5	TGTGCCAGCAGGGGGGGGCGCTGGAGACATAGCAATCAGCCCCAGCATTTT	CASRGGRWRHSNQPQHF
TRBV11-2	few	.	TRBJ1-2	TGTGCCAGCAGCTCCGGGACACTCAGAAGACATGGCTACACCTTC	CASSSGTLRRHGYTF
TRBV19	.	.	TRBJ1-2	TGTGCCAGTTTGGACTGGGGGGAGTATGGCTACACCTTC	CASLDWGEYGYTF
TRBV5-1	.	.	TRBJ1-5	TGCGCCAGCAGCCTGCTCCCGGGAACCAATCAGCCCCAGCATTTT	CASSLLPGTNQPQHF
TRBV19	.	TRBD1	TRBJ1-4	TGTGCCAGTAGACACCTACAGGGGGACAATGAAAAACTGTTTTTT	CASRHLQGDNEKLFF
TRBV29-1	.	TRBD1	TRBJ1-1	TGCAGCGCTGGTGGGGGACAGTACACTGAAGCTTTCTTT	CSAGGGQYTEAFF
TRBV29-1	.	.	TRBJ2-2	TGCAGCGTTTGGGGCAGCTCGAACACCGGGGAGCTGTTTTTT	CSVWGSSNTGELFF
TRBV4-1	few	TRBD1	TRBJ1-2	TGCGCCAGCAGCCAAGAGACAGGGGGCTATGGCTACACCTTC	CASSQETGGYGYTF